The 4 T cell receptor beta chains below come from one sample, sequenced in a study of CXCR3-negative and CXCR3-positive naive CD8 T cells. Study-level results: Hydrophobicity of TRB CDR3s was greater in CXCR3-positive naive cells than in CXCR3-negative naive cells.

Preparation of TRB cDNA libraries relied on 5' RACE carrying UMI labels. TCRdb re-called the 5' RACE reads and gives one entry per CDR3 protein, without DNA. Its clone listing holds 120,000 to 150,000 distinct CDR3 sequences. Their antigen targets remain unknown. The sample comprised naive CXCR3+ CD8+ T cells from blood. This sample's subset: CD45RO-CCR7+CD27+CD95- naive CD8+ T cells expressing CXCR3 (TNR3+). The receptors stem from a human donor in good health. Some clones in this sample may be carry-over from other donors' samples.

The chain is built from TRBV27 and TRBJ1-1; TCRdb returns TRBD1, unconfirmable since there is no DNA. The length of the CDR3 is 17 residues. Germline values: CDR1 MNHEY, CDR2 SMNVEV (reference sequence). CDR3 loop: CACSPAGQGVEDTEAFF.

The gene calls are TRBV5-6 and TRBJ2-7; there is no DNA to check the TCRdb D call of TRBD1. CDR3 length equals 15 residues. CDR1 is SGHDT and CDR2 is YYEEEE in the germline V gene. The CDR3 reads CASSTAATGVYEQYF. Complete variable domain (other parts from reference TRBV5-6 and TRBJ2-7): DAGVTQSPTHLIKTRGQQVTLRCSPKSGHDTVSWYQQALGQGPQFIFQYYEEEERQRGNFPDRFSGHQFPNYSSELNVNALLLGDSALYLCASSTAATGVYEQYFGPGTRLTVT.

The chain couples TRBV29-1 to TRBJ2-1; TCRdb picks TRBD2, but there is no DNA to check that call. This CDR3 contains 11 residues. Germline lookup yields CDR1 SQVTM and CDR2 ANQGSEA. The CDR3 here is CSVGGGWEQFF.

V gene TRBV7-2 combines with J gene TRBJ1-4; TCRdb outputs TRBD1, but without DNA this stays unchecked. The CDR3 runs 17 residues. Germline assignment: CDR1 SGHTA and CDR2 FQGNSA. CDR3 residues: CASSAVPGQGPGEKLFF.